The clone carrying this TCR beta chain has just a few counts. The target antigen is unknown. 60 Vbeta and 13 Jbeta primers were used in PCR. TCRdb keeps only in-frame clones here, not all; method: immunoSEQ multiplex PCR. The sample carries about 73,000 clones, 75% recorded once. Germline V lookup: CDR1 MNHEY, CDR2 SMNVEV (reference sequence). This CDR3 is built from 16 residues. Trimming cost V 5 bases and J 3 bases; bases outside gene matches: 8. This record belongs to a study of cytomegalovirus exposure and HLA in healthy donors. General observations from the study: HLA restriction was apparent for most CMV-associated TCR beta chains in a later analysis.

The sequence derives from a man in his sixties or seventies in good health and CMV-seronegative. The chain employs TRBV27 and TRBJ2-3, with 10 positions matching TRBD2. The sequenced sample consisted of PBMCs. The CDR3 region is CASSRRLAGQTDTQYF. DNA of the CDR3: TGTGCCAGCAGTCGACGACTAGCGGGCCAAACAGATACGCAGTATTTT.